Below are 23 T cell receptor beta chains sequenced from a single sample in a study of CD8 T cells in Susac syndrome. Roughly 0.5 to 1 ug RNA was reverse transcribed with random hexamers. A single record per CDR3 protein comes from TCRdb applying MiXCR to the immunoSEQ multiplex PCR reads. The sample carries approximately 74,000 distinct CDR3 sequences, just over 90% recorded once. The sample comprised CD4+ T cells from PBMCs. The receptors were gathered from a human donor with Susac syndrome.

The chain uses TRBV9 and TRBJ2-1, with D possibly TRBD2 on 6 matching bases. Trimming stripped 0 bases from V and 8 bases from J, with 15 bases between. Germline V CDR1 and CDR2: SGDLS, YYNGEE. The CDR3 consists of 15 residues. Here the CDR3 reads CASSVGGERGYEQFF. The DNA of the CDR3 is TGTGCCAGCAGCGTAGGCGGGGAGAGAGGGTATGAGCAGTTCTTC.

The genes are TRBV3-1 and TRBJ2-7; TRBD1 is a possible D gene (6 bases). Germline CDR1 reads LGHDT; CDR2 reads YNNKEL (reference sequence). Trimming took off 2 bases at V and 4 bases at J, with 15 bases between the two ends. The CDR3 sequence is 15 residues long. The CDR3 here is CASSQRGTDFYEQYF. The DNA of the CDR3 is TGTGCCAGCAGCCAAAGGGGGACGGACTTTTACGAGCAGTACTTC.

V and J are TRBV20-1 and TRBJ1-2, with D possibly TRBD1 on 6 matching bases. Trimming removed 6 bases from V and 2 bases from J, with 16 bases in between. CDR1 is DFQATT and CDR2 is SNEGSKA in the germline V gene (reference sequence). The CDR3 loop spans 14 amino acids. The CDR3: CSAGGRTENYGYTF. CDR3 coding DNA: TGCAGTGCAGGGGGTCGGACTGAAAACTATGGCTACACCTTC.

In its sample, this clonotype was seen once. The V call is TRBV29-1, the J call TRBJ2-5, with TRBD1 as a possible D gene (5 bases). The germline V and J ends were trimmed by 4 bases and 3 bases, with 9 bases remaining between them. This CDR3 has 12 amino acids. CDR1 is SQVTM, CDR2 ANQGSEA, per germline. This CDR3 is CSVATDKETQYF. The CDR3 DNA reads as TGCAGCGTTGCGACAGACAAAGAGACCCAGTACTTC.

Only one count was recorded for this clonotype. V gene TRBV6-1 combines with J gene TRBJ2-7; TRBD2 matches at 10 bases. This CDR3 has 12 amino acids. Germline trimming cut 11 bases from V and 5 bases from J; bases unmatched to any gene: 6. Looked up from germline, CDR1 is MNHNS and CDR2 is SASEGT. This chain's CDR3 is CALGLAWNEQYF. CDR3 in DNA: TGTGCCCTGGGACTAGCGTGGAACGAGCAGTACTTC.

CDR3 coding DNA: TGTGCCAGCAGTCCAGGCCGAAGGGGCCTCCCCGATCCAAGATATAGCAATCAGCCCCAGCATTTT. Amino acid sequence: CASSPGRRGLPDPRYSNQPQHF. V is TRBV27 and J is TRBJ1-5, with a possible D match to TRBD1 (5 bases). The CDR3 has 22 residues. The ends were cut back, 5 bases at V and 0 bases at J, with 32 bases in the middle. Germline CDR1 and CDR2: MNHEY and SMNVEV (reference sequence).

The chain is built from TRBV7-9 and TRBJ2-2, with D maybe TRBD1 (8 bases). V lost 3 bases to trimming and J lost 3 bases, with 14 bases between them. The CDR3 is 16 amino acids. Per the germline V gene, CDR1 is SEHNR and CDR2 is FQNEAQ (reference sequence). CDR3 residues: CASSFLTGGDTGELFF. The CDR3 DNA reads TGTGCCAGCAGCTTTTTAACAGGGGGGGACACCGGGGAGCTGTTTTTT.

CDR3 nucleotides: TGTGCCTGGGATTCACAGGGTTACTATGGCTACACCTTC. This codes for CAWDSQGYYGYTF. The rearrangement joins TRBV30 to TRBJ1-2, with D possibly being TRBD1 (6 bases). Looked up from germline, CDR1 is GTSNPN and CDR2 is SVGIG (reference sequence). The CDR3 length is 13 residues. Trimming removed 5 bases from V and 3 bases from J, with 13 bases in between.

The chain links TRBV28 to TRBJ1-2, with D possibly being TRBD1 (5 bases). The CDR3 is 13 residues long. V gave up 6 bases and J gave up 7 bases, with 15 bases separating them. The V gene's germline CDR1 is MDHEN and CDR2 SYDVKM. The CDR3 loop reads CASSLPGGGGYTF. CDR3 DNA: TGTGCCAGCAGCCTCCCCGGGGGAGGTGGCTACACCTTC.

The CDR3 coding sequence is TGTGCCAGCAGTCGGGGTTACGAGCAGTACTTC. Translating it yields CASSRGYEQYF. V gene TRBV12-3 or TRBV12-4 combines with J gene TRBJ2-7, with D possibly TRBD2 on 5 matching bases. This CDR3 comprises 11 residues. V shed 5 bases and J shed 4 bases, with 6 bases lying between them.

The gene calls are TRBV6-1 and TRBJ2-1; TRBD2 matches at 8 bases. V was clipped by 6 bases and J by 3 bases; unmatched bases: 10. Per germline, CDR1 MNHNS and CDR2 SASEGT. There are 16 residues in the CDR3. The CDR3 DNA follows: TGTGCCAGCAGCTCATTGGTTACTAGCGGCTACAATGAGCAGTTCTTC. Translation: CASSSLVTSGYNEQFF.

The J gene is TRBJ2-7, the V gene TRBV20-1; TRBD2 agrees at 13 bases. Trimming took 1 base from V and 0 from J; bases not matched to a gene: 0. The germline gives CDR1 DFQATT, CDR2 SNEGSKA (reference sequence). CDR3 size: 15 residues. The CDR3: CSARGLAGGSYEQYF. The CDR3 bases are TGCAGTGCTAGAGGACTAGCGGGGGGCTCCTACGAGCAGTACTTC.

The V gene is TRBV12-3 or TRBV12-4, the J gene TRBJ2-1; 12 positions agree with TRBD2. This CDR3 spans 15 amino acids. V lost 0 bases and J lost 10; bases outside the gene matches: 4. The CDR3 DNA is TGTGCCAGCAGTTTAGCCCCACTAGCGGGAGGAGAGCAGTTCTTC. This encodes CASSLAPLAGGEQFF.

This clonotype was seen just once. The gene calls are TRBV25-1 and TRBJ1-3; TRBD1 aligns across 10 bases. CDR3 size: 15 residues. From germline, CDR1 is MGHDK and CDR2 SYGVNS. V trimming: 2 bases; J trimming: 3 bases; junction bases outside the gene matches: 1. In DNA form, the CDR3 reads TGTGCCAGCAGTGAAGGGACAGGGGTTGGAAACACCATATATTTT. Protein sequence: CASSEGTGVGNTIYF.

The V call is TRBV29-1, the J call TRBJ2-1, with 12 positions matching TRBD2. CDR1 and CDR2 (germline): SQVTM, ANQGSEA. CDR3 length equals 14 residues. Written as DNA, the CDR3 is TGCAGTAATCGTCTGACTAGCGGGAGTACTGAGCAGTTCTTC. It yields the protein CSNRLTSGSTEQFF.

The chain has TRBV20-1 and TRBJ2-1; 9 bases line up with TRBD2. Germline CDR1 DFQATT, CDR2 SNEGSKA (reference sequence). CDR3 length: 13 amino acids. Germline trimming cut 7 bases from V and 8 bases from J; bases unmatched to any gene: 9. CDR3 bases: TGCAGTGTTTGGGGCGGGAGGGCCGATGAGCAGTTCTTC. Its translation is CSVWGGRADEQFF.

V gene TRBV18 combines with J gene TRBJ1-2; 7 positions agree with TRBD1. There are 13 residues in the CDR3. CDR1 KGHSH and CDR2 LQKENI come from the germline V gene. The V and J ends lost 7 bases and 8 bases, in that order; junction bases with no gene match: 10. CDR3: CASFSGTADGYTF. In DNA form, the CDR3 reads TGTGCCAGCTTCTCCGGGACAGCTGACGGCTACACCTTC.

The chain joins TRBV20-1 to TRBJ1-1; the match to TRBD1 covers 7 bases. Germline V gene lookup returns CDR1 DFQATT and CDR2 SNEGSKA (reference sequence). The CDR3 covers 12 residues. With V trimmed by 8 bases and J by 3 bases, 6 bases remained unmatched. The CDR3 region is CSHGQAYTEAFF. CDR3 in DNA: TGCAGTCACGGACAGGCGTACACTGAAGCTTTCTTT.

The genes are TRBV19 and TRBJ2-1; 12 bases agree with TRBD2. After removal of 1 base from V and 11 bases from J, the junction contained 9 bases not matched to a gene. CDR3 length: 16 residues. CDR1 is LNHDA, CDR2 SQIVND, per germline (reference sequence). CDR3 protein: CASSIGLAGGRVQQFF. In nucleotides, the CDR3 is TGTGCCAGTAGTATAGGTCTAGCGGGAGGGCGGGTCCAGCAGTTCTTC.

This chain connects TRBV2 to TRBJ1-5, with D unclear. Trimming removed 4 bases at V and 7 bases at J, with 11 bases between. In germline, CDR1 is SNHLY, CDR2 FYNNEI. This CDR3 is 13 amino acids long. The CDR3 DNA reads TGTGCCAGCAGTGGGACGGGTGGACAGCCCCAGCATTTT. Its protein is CASSGTGGQPQHF.

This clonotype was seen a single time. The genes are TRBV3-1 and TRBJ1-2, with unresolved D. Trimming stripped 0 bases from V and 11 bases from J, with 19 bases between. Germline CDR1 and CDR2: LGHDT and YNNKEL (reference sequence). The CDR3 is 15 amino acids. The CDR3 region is CASSQDFRTAGRYTF. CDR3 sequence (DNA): TGTGCCAGCAGCCAAGACTTCCGGACTGCCGGCCGTTACACCTTC.

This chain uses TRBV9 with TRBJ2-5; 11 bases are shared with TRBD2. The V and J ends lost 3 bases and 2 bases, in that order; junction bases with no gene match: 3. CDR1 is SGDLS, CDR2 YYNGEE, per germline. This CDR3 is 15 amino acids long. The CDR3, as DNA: TGTGCCAGCAGCGCCGCTAGCGGGAGGCAAGAGACCCAGTACTTC. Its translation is CASSAASGRQETQYF.

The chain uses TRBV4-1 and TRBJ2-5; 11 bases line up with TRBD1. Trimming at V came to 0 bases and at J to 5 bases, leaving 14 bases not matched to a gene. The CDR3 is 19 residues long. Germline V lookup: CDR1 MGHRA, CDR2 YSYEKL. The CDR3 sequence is CASSQESGGRTGGLETQYF. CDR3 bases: TGCGCCAGCAGCCAAGAAAGTGGGGGCCGGACAGGGGGCTTGGAGACCCAGTACTTC.